Listed below are T cell receptor beta chains from one sample, sequenced in a study of blood T cells in healthy people across ages. TCRdb processed the 5' RACE reads anew with MiXCR; each CDR3 protein has one entry. This table holds over 600,000 distinct CDR3 sequences, about 61% found once. Sequencing was done on a sample of blood. The receptors stem from a man aged 40-49 years in good health. CDR3s include the opening cysteine and the closing phenylalanine or tryptophan. The order of the fields is J gene, D gene, V gene, clone size, CDR3 DNA, CDR3 protein. D genes are given only for firm matches. A clone size is listed for some rows: how often the clone was seen (once, few, many), or a class if it is expanded.

>TRBJ2-7|-|TRBV10-2|-
TGCGCCAGCAGTGAGTTCCTGACAGGGAGGGACGACTACGAGCAGTACTTC
CASSEFLTGRDDYEQYF
>TRBJ2-3|-|TRBV4-2|-
TGTGCCAGCAGCCAAGAGGGCCGAGCGCATAGCACAGATACGCAGTATTTT
CASSQEGRAHSTDTQYF
>TRBJ2-3|TRBD1|TRBV11-2|-
TGTGTCAGCAGCCCTGGACAGGCATCAGATACGCAGTATTTT
CVSSPGQASDTQYF
>TRBJ2-1|TRBD2|TRBV7-2|-
TGTGCCAGCAGCCCTACTAGCGGGAGGGCCCTATACAATGAGCAGTTCTTC
CASSPTSGRALYNEQFF
>TRBJ2-7|TRBD2|TRBV5-1|few
TGCGCCAGCAGCGGGGTGCGGGGGAGCTCCTACAATGAGCAGTACTTC
CASSGVRGSSYNEQYF
>TRBJ2-1|-|TRBV10-3|-
TGTGCCATCAGTGATTCCGTCAGGAACAATGAGCAGTTCTTC
CAISDSVRNNEQFF
>TRBJ2-3|TRBD1|TRBV10-3|-
TGTGCCGTTAGGGACAGGGTCTCACCGACTGCCACAGATACGCAGTATTTT
CAVRDRVSPTATDTQYF
>TRBJ2-1|TRBD2|TRBV7-2|few
TGTGCCAGCAGTCCCTTCACTAGCGGGACGATGGGTGAGCAGTTCTTC
CASSPFTSGTMGEQFF
>TRBJ2-7|-|TRBV20-1|-
TGCAGTGCTAGAGATCTCCAGGGCTCCTACGAGCAGTACTTC
CSARDLQGSYEQYF
>TRBJ1-1|-|TRBV20-1|-
TGCAGTGCTAGGATCCTAACGACGAACACTGAAGCTTTCTTT
CSARILTTNTEAFF
>TRBJ2-3|TRBD2|TRBV7-2|-
TGTGCCAGCAGCTTTACTACTAGCGGGTGGGGTACGCAGTATTTT
CASSFTTSGWGTQYF
>TRBJ2-3|TRBD1|TRBV18|-
TGTGCCAGCCGGCGGACAGGTTCCAGCACAGATACGCAGTATTTT
CASRRTGSSTDTQYF
>TRBJ1-4|-|TRBV29-1|-
TGCAGCGTTGTTCCGGGGGGAACTAATGAAAAACTGTTTTTT
CSVVPGGTNEKLFF
>TRBJ2-1|-|TRBV7-9|-
TGTGCCAGCAGCTCGAGTCTTAATGAGCAGTTCTTC
CASSSSLNEQFF
>TRBJ1-2|TRBD1|TRBV6-5|-
TGTGCCAGCACCGACGTGGCAGGGGGGAACTATGGCTACACCTTC
CASTDVAGGNYGYTF
>TRBJ2-7|-|TRBV28|-
TGTGCCAGCAGTCTCCGGGGGCACGCCCCCTACGAGCAGTACTTC
CASSLRGHAPYEQYF
>TRBJ1-2|-|TRBV6-2/TRBV6-3|-
TGTGCCAGCAGCCGCGGACGGGCAGGCTACACCTTC
CASSRGRAGYTF
>TRBJ2-1|TRBD1|TRBV7-2|-
TGTGCCAGCAGCTTAAGGGGACCGGGACAGCCATCAGACAATGAGCAGTTCTTC
CASSLRGPGQPSDNEQFF
>TRBJ2-7|TRBD1|TRBV5-6|few
TGTGCCAGCAGCACTAGGGACAGGGCGGCCCAGTACTTC
CASSTRDRAAQYF
>TRBJ2-3|-|TRBV28|-
TGTGCCAGCAGTTTTTCTTCCGGGGGCGGCACAGATACGCAGTATTTT
CASSFSSGGGTDTQYF
>TRBJ1-2|TRBD1|TRBV20-1|-
TGCAGTGCTCCGGGACAGTTCAACTATGGCTACACCTTC
CSAPGQFNYGYTF
>TRBJ2-7|-|TRBV7-8|-
TGTGCCAGCAGCTTCCGGGACATTTCCTACGAGCAGTACTTC
CASSFRDISYEQYF
>TRBJ2-5|-|TRBV11-1|-
TGTGCCAGCAGCCTCCCGCAGGGTACGGGCGAGACCCAGTACTTC
CASSLPQGTGETQYF
>TRBJ1-4|TRBD1|TRBV6-5|-
TGTGCCAGCAGCCCGGACAGGGAGGGAAAACTGTTTTTT
CASSPDREGKLFF
>TRBJ2-6|TRBD1|TRBV5-1|-
TGCGCCAGCAGCTTGGTGGCGAGGGGGCACCCTGCCTCTGGGGCCAACGTCCTGACTTTC
CASSLVARGHPASGANVLTF
>TRBJ2-3|-|TRBV6-5|-
TGTGCCAGCAGTTACTCGAGGGGGGGACTCACAGATACGCAGTATTTT
CASSYSRGGLTDTQYF
>TRBJ2-7|-|TRBV20-1|few
TGCAGTGCCCGAGGAGTGCGGGAATCCTCCTACGAGCAGTACTTC
CSARGVRESSYEQYF
>TRBJ1-5|-|TRBV7-2|-
TGTGCCAGCAGCTTGGGTCAGGGTAGCAATCAGCCCCAGCATTTT
CASSLGQGSNQPQHF
>TRBJ2-7|TRBD1|TRBV6-2/TRBV6-3|-
TGTGCCAGCAGTTACCGCCCGGGACAGGGACCGCGGGATCATCCCCGTTACGAGCAGTACTTC
CASSYRPGQGPRDHPRYEQYF
>TRBJ2-1|TRBD2|TRBV20-1|few
TGCAGTGCTCCCCGGACTAGCGGGAGGGATGAGCAGTTCTTC
CSAPRTSGRDEQFF
>TRBJ2-6|-|TRBV6-6|-
TGTGCCGGAAGCATGACGGGGTCTGGGGCCAACGTCCTGACTTTC
CAGSMTGSGANVLTF
>TRBJ2-5|-|TRBV12-3/TRBV12-4|-
TGTGCCAGCAGTTCTCGACGGAAGCAGTACTTC
CASSSRRKQYF
>TRBJ2-3|-|TRBV10-3|-
TGTGCCATCAGTGATTCCAATAATCGGGGTTTAGGTACAGATACGCAGTATTTT
CAISDSNNRGLGTDTQYF
>TRBJ2-4|-|TRBV20-1|-
TGCAGTGCTATCTCTCGGCTAGCCAAAAACATTCAGTACTTC
CSAISRLAKNIQYF
>TRBJ1-2|-|TRBV20-1|once
TGCAGTGCTTTGACAGGCCTTAACTATGGCTACACCTTC
CSALTGLNYGYTF
>TRBJ2-5|TRBD2|TRBV28|once
TGTGCCAGACCTAGCGGGGGGCGAAACCAAGAGACCCAGTACTTC
CARPSGGRNQETQYF
>TRBJ2-3|TRBD2|TRBV7-8|-
TGTGCCAGCAGCTTAGAGGCGGGGGGAAGCACAGATACGCAGTATTTT
CASSLEAGGSTDTQYF
>TRBJ2-5|-|TRBV4-2|-
TGTGCCAGCAGCCTGGTCACCGACTTCGGCGAGACCCAGTACTTC
CASSLVTDFGETQYF
>TRBJ2-7|TRBD2|TRBV14|-
TGTGCCAGCAGCCTTAGCGGGGGGGCAGTCGAGCAGTACTTC
CASSLSGGAVEQYF
>TRBJ2-1|-|TRBV27|few
TGTGCCAGCAGTTTATCGAATAACAATGAGCAGTTCTTC
CASSLSNNNEQFF
>TRBJ1-1|-|TRBV29-1|-
TGCAGCGTTGATATGGGGCCGGGGAGGGACACTGAAGCTTTCTTT
CSVDMGPGRDTEAFF
>TRBJ2-7|-|TRBV9|few
TGTGCCAGCAGCGTTAGCACGCAGCAGTACTTC
CASSVSTQQYF
>TRBJ1-6|-|TRBV12-3/TRBV12-4|-
TGTGCCAGCAGTTTAGTGGGACCGAATAATTCACCCCTCCACTTT
CASSLVGPNNSPLHF
>TRBJ2-5|-|TRBV7-6|few
TGTGCCAGCAGCCTCGGGCGGCAGAGCATTCAAGAGACCCAGTACTTC
CASSLGRQSIQETQYF
>TRBJ1-2|TRBD1|TRBV29-1|-
TGCAGCGTTGAAGTCCGGACAGGGCGCTCTGGCTACACCTTC
CSVEVRTGRSGYTF
>TRBJ1-1|-|TRBV11-3|-
TGTGCCAGCAGTCCGGTGGGAGCTGAAGCTTTCTTT
CASSPVGAEAFF
>TRBJ1-6|-|TRBV11-2|-
TGTGCCAGCAGCTTAGCTGTGTCGGCTTTCGGATCTTCACCCCTCCACTTT
CASSLAVSAFGSSPLHF
>TRBJ2-3|-|TRBV5-4|-
TGTGCCAGCAGCTTCTCCCTAGGGGAGAGCACAGATACGCAGTATTTT
CASSFSLGESTDTQYF
>TRBJ1-5|-|TRBV29-1|-
TGCAGCGTCTCGGACAGAAGCAATCAGCCCCAGCATTTT
CSVSDRSNQPQHF
>TRBJ1-6|TRBD1|TRBV7-2|-
TGTGCCAGCAGACCAACAGGGGGTGGTTATAATTCACCCCTCCACTTT
CASRPTGGGYNSPLHF
>TRBJ2-5|-|TRBV9|few
TGTGCCAGCAGCGTAGCGGGGGCAGAATCCACCCAGTACTTC
CASSVAGAESTQYF
>TRBJ1-4|-|TRBV6-2/TRBV6-3|-
TGTGCCAGCGTCCGCGCAACTAATGAAAAACTGTTTTTT
CASVRATNEKLFF